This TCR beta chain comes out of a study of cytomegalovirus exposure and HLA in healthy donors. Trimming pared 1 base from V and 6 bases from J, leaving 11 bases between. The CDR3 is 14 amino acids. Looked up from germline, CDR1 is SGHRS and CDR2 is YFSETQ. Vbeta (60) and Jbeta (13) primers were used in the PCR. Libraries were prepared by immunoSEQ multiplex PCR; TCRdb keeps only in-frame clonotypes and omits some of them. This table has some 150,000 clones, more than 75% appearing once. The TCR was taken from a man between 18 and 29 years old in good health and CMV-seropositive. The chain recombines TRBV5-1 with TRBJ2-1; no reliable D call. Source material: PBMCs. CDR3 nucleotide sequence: TGCGCCAGCAGCTTGTATGAGTCCCCCAATGAGCAGTTCTTC. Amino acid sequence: CASSLYESPNEQFF.